The clone carrying this TCR beta chain has just a few counts. Antigen unknown. This sample was taken from a study of T cells in localized non-small cell lung cancer. Study-level points and caveats: A higher density of T cells in blood coincided with extended overall survival. Adjacent lung tissue had a median approximately 57 of the top 100 clones found in the tumor. Investigators sequenced only a single tumor region, leaving heterogeneity possible. Uninvolved nearby lung showed the greatest T cell clonality, exceeding that found in tumor.

The method was immunoSEQ multiplex PCR; TCRdb's version includes in-frame clones alone and lacks a portion of them. This table has 25,000 to 35,000 clones, roughly 87% appearing once. The CDR3 has 14 amino acids. Per the germline V gene, CDR1 is SGHDT and CDR2 is YYEEEE. V was clipped by 6 bases and J by 2 bases; unmatched bases: 7. The gene calls are TRBV5-6 and TRBJ2-7; 8 nucleotides match TRBD1. This material consisted of peripheral blood, taken before any cancer treatment. The TCR sequence derives from a woman between 35 and 70 years old with stage I lung adenocarcinoma. The CDR3 region has the DNA TGTGCCAGCACCCGGACAGGGCCGACCTACGAGCAGTACTTC. Amino acids: CASTRTGPTYEQYF. Using reference TRBV5-6 and TRBJ2-7 for the parts outside the CDR3, the full variable domain is DAGVTQSPTHLIKTRGQQVTLRCSPKSGHDTVSWYQQALGQGPQFIFQYYEEEERQRGNFPDRFSGHQFPNYSSELNVNALLLGDSALYLCASTRTGPTYEQYFGPGTRLTVT.